This is a list of T cell receptor beta chains from one sample in a study of regulatory T cells in long-lasting Graves disease. TCRdb independently ran MiXCR on the multiplex PCR reads; one entry per CDR3 protein. The profile shows hundreds of thousands of distinct CDR3 sequences, approximately 22% of them singletons. The sample was peripheral blood mononuclear cells (PBMCs), taken when the disease was refractory, from a patient treated with antithyroid drugs. Source of these receptors: a female donor with Graves disease. The CDR3 runs from the conserved cysteine through the conserved F or W. A D gene is named only where the DNA matches it firmly. Clone size is not always given. Where it is, it says once, few, many or a class for expanded clones.

j_gene: TRBJ1-2; abundance: many; v_gene: TRBV6-1; d_gene: TRBD1; CDR3aa: CASSDPTGTGDYGYTF; CDR3nt: TGTGCCAGCAGTGATCCTACCGGGACAGGGGACTATGGCTACACCTTC
j_gene: TRBJ1-4; abundance: few; v_gene: TRBV11-2; d_gene: TRBD1; CDR3aa: CASSSGQGAEKLFF; CDR3nt: TGTGCCAGCAGCTCGGGACAGGGTGCCGAAAAACTGTTTTTT
j_gene: TRBJ1-2; abundance: .; v_gene: TRBV19; d_gene: .; CDR3aa: CASSLLRAGANYGYTF; CDR3nt: TGTGCCAGTAGCCTCCTCAGGGCCGGGGCTAACTATGGCTACACCTTC
j_gene: TRBJ2-5; abundance: .; v_gene: TRBV28; d_gene: .; CDR3aa: CASIKQETQYF; CDR3nt: TGTGCCAGCATCAAGCAAGAGACCCAGTACTTC
j_gene: TRBJ1-1; abundance: .; v_gene: TRBV30; d_gene: TRBD1; CDR3aa: CAWNRGWNTEAFF; CDR3nt: TGTGCCTGGAACAGGGGTTGGAACACTGAAGCTTTCTTT
j_gene: TRBJ1-1; abundance: .; v_gene: TRBV28; d_gene: TRBD1; CDR3aa: CASSSQGGYTEAFF; CDR3nt: TGTGCCAGCAGCTCACAGGGGGGCTACACTGAAGCTTTCTTT
j_gene: TRBJ1-6; abundance: .; v_gene: TRBV13; d_gene: .; CDR3aa: CASRRITPQSTEDSPLHF; CDR3nt: TGTGCCAGCAGAAGGATTACCCCCCAGTCGACGGAGGATTCACCCCTCCACTTT
j_gene: TRBJ2-6; abundance: few; v_gene: TRBV3-1; d_gene: .; CDR3aa: CASSQPIRFGGANVLTF; CDR3nt: TGTGCCAGCAGCCAACCCATTCGGTTTGGGGGGGCCAACGTCCTGACTTTC
j_gene: TRBJ2-1; abundance: few; v_gene: TRBV24-1; d_gene: TRBD1; CDR3aa: CATSDPGQGGGVSYNEQFF; CDR3nt: TGTGCCACCAGTGACCCGGGACAGGGAGGTGGGGTTTCCTACAATGAGCAGTTCTTC
j_gene: TRBJ1-2; abundance: many; v_gene: TRBV2; d_gene: .; CDR3aa: CASNSATGPYGYTF; CDR3nt: TGTGCCAGCAACTCCGCGACGGGACCTTATGGCTACACCTTC
j_gene: TRBJ1-2; abundance: many; v_gene: TRBV12-3/TRBV12-4; d_gene: .; CDR3aa: CASSLGPGEPGYTF; CDR3nt: TGTGCCAGCAGTTTAGGACCAGGGGAGCCTGGCTACACCTTC
j_gene: TRBJ1-1; abundance: many; v_gene: TRBV20-1; d_gene: .; CDR3aa: CSATRTANTEAFF; CDR3nt: TGCAGTGCGACACGGACGGCGAACACTGAAGCTTTCTTT